This T cell receptor beta chain was observed in a study of blood T cell repertoires in COVID-19. Method: immunoSEQ multiplex PCR; TCRdb's copy keeps in-frame clones and lacks some. Of 250,000 to 350,000 clones listed, 88% are singletons. There are 12 residues in the CDR3. Germline CDR1 reads SGDLS; CDR2 reads YYNGEE. V lost 4 bases, J lost 7 bases, and 11 bases lay in between. This chain joins TRBV9 and TRBJ1-1; D is unclear. This receptor was taken from a woman in her twenties or thirties with COVID-19, enrolled during active disease. Sequencing input: peripheral blood. The CDR3 is CASSTTGGEAFF. In nucleotides, the CDR3 is TGTGCCAGCAGCACCACCGGTGGTGAAGCTTTCTTT.